Presented here are 5 T cell receptor beta chains from one specimen sequenced in a study of vaccination and CD4 T cells after COVID-19. Antigen specificity for these receptors is unknown. The Oncomine TCR Beta short-read assay was applied to DNA of cultured CD4+ T cells. TCRdb called the PCR reads again in MiXCR, with one record for every CDR3 protein. The data contain about 20,000 distinct CDR3 sequences, around 60% of them seen just once; the ten biggest clones take up 8.9%. The treatment denotes: approximately nine-day PBMC culture with coronavirus spike peptide pools or control peptides (ViraFEST assay). The source was CD4+ T cells from blood, cultured in vitro, collected after SARS-CoV-2 vaccination. The receptors here all came from a human donor who had recovered from COVID-19.

J is TRBJ2-3 and V is TRBV20-1; D call uncertain. CDR1 and CDR2 from the germline V gene are DFQATT and SNEGSKA (reference sequence). V was clipped by 6 bases and J by 2 bases, with 21 bases between them. CDR3 length: 16 residues. The chain's CDR3 is CSARSKLVHSTDTQYF. The DNA of the CDR3 is TGCAGTGCCAGGAGTAAGTTGGTGCACTCCACAGATACGCAGTATTTT.

This clonotype was picked up a small number of times. At one boundary the junction diverges from the germline segment, which might be a read error. This sequence joins TRBV20-1 and TRBJ2-1; D unresolved. Germline V gene lookup returns CDR1 DFQATT and CDR2 SNEGSKA (reference sequence). The CDR3 has 11 residues. CDR3 region: CSARTYNEQFF. CDR3 DNA: TGCAGCGCTAGAACCTACAATGAGCAGTTCTTC.

This clonotype was picked up one time. Possible read error: a much larger clone is one base away. V is TRBV6-5 and J is TRBJ1-6; no clear D. CDR1 MNHEY and CDR2 SVGAGI come from the germline V gene. CDR3 length: 13 amino acids. This chain's CDR3 is CATSYSGNSPLHF. In DNA form, the CDR3 reads TGTGCCACCAGTTACTCGGGAAATTCACCCCTCCACTTT.

The chain links TRBV24-1 to TRBJ2-1; 7 nucleotides line up with TRBD2. Looked up from germline, CDR1 is KGHDR and CDR2 is SFDVKD. V lost 8 bases, J lost 6 bases, and 6 bases stayed unmatched. The CDR3 spans 13 residues. The CDR3 DNA sequence: TGTGCCACCACGGGAGGTCTTGGCAATGAGCAGTTCTTC. Translation: CATTGGLGNEQFF.

The rearrangement joins TRBV24-1 to TRBJ1-2; unclear D gene. The CDR3 is made up of 12 amino acids. Looked up from germline, CDR1 is KGHDR and CDR2 is SFDVKD. V was shortened by 9 bases and J by 2 bases, with 9 bases between the two germline ends. The DNA of the CDR3 is TGTGCCACCTTTGGACCCAACTATGGCTACACCTTC. Protein: CATFGPNYGYTF.